The rows below give T cell receptor beta chains drawn from one sample of a study of blood T cell repertoires in COVID-19. Clones were read by immunoSEQ multiplex PCR, and TCRdb kept only the in-frame ones, dropping some. The sample records fewer than 150,000 clones, around 87% being singletons. Sequencing input: peripheral blood. These receptors originate from a woman aged 55-69 years with COVID-19, enrolled during active disease. Both conserved end residues are part of each CDR3. The D gene is left open where the match is weak. A row's size may be missing; if present it is once, few, many or a size class.

j_call: TRBJ2-7; v_call: TRBV18; d_call: .; clone_size: once; cdr3_nt: TGTGCCAGCTCACCATCCGGGAACTACGAGCAGTACTTC; cdr3_aa: CASSPSGNYEQYF
j_call: TRBJ2-7; v_call: TRBV19; d_call: .; clone_size: .; cdr3_nt: TGTGCCACCCGGAGTCAGGGTCGAACCTACGAGCAGTACTTC; cdr3_aa: CATRSQGRTYEQYF
j_call: TRBJ2-3; v_call: TRBV18; d_call: TRBD1; clone_size: once; cdr3_nt: TGTGCCAGCTCACCGGACAGGGGTCTAACAGATACGCAGTATTTT; cdr3_aa: CASSPDRGLTDTQYF
j_call: TRBJ2-7; v_call: TRBV5-4; d_call: .; clone_size: .; cdr3_nt: TGTGCCAGCAACTCGGCCGGGACACCCGAGGCCTACGAGCAGTACTTC; cdr3_aa: CASNSAGTPEAYEQYF
j_call: TRBJ1-1; v_call: TRBV7-2; d_call: .; clone_size: .; cdr3_nt: TGTGCCAGCAGCCGCGGGACGAAGAACACTGAAGCTTTCTTT; cdr3_aa: CASSRGTKNTEAFF
j_call: TRBJ1-6; v_call: TRBV5-6; d_call: .; clone_size: few; cdr3_nt: TGTGCCAGCAGCTCCTGGACCGGGAAGTCACCCCTCCACTTT; cdr3_aa: CASSSWTGKSPLHF
j_call: TRBJ2-1; v_call: TRBV7-3; d_call: TRBD2; clone_size: .; cdr3_nt: TGTGCCAGCAGCTTGGAGCTAGCGGGGGGTGTCTACAATGAGCAGTTCTTC; cdr3_aa: CASSLELAGGVYNEQFF
j_call: TRBJ1-1; v_call: TRBV12-3/TRBV12-4; d_call: TRBD1; clone_size: .; cdr3_nt: TGTGCCAGCAGCAGGGGGTATGGCACTGAAGCTTTCTTT; cdr3_aa: CASSRGYGTEAFF
j_call: TRBJ1-2; v_call: TRBV6-5; d_call: TRBD1; clone_size: .; cdr3_nt: TGTGCCAGCAGTTACCCGGGACAGACCTTCTATGGCTACACCTTC; cdr3_aa: CASSYPGQTFYGYTF
j_call: TRBJ1-1; v_call: TRBV27; d_call: TRBD1; clone_size: .; cdr3_nt: TGTGCCAGCAGTTCCACAGGGGTAAGGACTGAAGCTTTCTTT; cdr3_aa: CASSSTGVRTEAFF
j_call: TRBJ1-4; v_call: TRBV4-2; d_call: .; clone_size: .; cdr3_nt: TGTGCCAGCAGCCCCTTACAGGCAACTAATGAAAAACTGTTTTTT; cdr3_aa: CASSPLQATNEKLFF
j_call: TRBJ1-1; v_call: TRBV10-3; d_call: TRBD1; clone_size: .; cdr3_nt: TGTGCCATCAACCCCGACAGGGGGCAAGGTACTGAAGCTTTCTTT; cdr3_aa: CAINPDRGQGTEAFF
j_call: TRBJ2-5; v_call: TRBV5-1; d_call: .; clone_size: .; cdr3_nt: TGCGCCAGCAGCTTGGCCGATACGGAGGGGCAAGAGACCCAGTACTTC; cdr3_aa: CASSLADTEGQETQYF
j_call: TRBJ1-4; v_call: TRBV9; d_call: TRBD1; clone_size: .; cdr3_nt: TGTGCCAGCAGCGAATACACCGGGACAGCTAATGAAAAACTGTTTTTT; cdr3_aa: CASSEYTGTANEKLFF
j_call: TRBJ2-6; v_call: TRBV7-6; d_call: TRBD1; clone_size: .; cdr3_nt: TGTGCCAGCAGCCGAGGGACAGGGGGAGAAGTCTTCTCTGGGGCCAACGTCCTGACTTTC; cdr3_aa: CASSRGTGGEVFSGANVLTF
j_call: TRBJ1-5; v_call: TRBV7-8; d_call: TRBD1; clone_size: once; cdr3_nt: TGTGCCAGCAGCCCGGACAGGGGGCGAGTTGTACGGGCTAATCAGCCCCAGCATTTT; cdr3_aa: CASSPDRGRVVRANQPQHF
j_call: TRBJ2-1; v_call: TRBV5-4; d_call: .; clone_size: once; cdr3_nt: TGTGCCAGCAGCTTGGACCCGGGGAGCGCCTACAATGAGCAGTTCTTC; cdr3_aa: CASSLDPGSAYNEQFF
j_call: TRBJ1-1; v_call: TRBV7-6; d_call: .; clone_size: .; cdr3_nt: TGTGCCAGCAGCTTAGCGCTAGAGAACACTGAAGCTTTCTTT; cdr3_aa: CASSLALENTEAFF
j_call: TRBJ1-1; v_call: TRBV5-6; d_call: .; clone_size: .; cdr3_nt: TGTGCCAGCAGCTTTTCGTTGGCGGGCACTGAAGCTTTCTTT; cdr3_aa: CASSFSLAGTEAFF
j_call: TRBJ2-1; v_call: TRBV5-5; d_call: .; clone_size: .; cdr3_nt: TGTGCCAGCAGCTTGGGCGGGGGACATTACAATGAGCAGTTCTTC; cdr3_aa: CASSLGGGHYNEQFF